This T cell receptor (beta chain) appears in the sequencing data of a study of blood T cell repertoires in COVID-19. Study details: The samples span acute and convalescent COVID-19 from the United States, Italy and Spain. T cells, B-cell-depleted T cells, or PBMCs supplied cDNA or gDNA.

Authors' data handling: Scientists estimated how many nucleated cells there were by amplifying reference gene primers. Some clones are missing from TCRdb's copy, which holds only in-frame ones; the method was immunoSEQ multiplex PCR. The D gene and trimming were derived from the DNA, and the V and J assignments and clone size from that table. The sample has about 220,000 clones; around 81% are singletons. In germline, CDR1 is MNHEY, CDR2 SVGAGI. The CDR3 consists of 13 residues. V was pared by 8 bases and J by 7 bases, with 5 bases of the junction left unmatched. Sequenced: peripheral blood. The TCR originated in a human donor in a cohort sampled during active COVID-19. The chain combines TRBV6-5 with TRBJ1-6, with 7 positions matching TRBD1. CDR3 loop: CASGGQKNSPLHF. As DNA, the CDR3 is TGTGCCAGCGGGGGACAGAAAAATTCACCCCTCCACTTT.